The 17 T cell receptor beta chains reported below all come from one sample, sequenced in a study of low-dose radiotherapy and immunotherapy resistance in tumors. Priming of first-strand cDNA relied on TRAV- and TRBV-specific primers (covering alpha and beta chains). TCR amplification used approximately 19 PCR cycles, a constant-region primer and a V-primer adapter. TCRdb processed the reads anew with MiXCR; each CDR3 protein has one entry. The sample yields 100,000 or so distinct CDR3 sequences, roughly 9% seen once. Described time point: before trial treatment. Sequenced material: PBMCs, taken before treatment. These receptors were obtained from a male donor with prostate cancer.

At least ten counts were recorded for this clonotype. The CDR3 protein is CASSGSSNTGELFF. The CDR3 DNA sequence: TGTGCCAGCAGCGGCAGTTCGAACACCGGGGAGCTGTTTTTT. The chain links TRBV7-3 to TRBJ2-2; D remains unclear. This CDR3 contains 14 residues. Germline V CDR1 and CDR2: SGHTA, FQGTGA. V gave up 5 bases and J gave up 0 bases, with 7 bases separating them. The full variable domain, completed using reference TRBV7-3 and TRBJ2-2, is GAGVSQTPSNKVTEKGKYVELRCDPISGHTALYWYRQSLGQGPEFLIYFQGTGAADDSGLPNDRFFAVRPEGSVSTLKIQRTERGDSAVYLCASSGSSNTGELFFGEGSRLTVL.

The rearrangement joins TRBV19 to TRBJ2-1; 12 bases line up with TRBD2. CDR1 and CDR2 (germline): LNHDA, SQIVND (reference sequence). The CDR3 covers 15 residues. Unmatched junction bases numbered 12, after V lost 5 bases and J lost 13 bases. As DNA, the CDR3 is TGTGCCAGTAGTCTGACTAGCGGGAGAGGAGAGATCCAGTTCTTC. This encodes CASSLTSGRGEIQFF.

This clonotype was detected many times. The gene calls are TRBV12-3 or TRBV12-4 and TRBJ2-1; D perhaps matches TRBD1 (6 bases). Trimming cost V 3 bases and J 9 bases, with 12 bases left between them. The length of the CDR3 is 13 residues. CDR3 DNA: TGTGCCAGCAGTTTGATACAGGGATTTGAGCAGTTCTTC. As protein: CASSLIQGFEQFF.

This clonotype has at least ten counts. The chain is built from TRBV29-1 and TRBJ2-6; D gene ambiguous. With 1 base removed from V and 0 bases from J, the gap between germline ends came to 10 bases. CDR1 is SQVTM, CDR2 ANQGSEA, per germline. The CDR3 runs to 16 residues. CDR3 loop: CSVEGTRASGANVLTF. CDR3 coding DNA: TGCAGCGTTGAAGGAACCCGCGCCTCTGGGGCCAACGTCCTGACTTTC.

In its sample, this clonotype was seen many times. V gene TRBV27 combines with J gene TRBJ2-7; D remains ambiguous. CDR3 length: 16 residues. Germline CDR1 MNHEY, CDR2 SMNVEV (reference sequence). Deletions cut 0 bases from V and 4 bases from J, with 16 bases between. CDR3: CASSLSLNRVPYEQYF. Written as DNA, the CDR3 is TGTGCCAGCAGTTTATCGTTAAACCGGGTCCCTTACGAGCAGTACTTC.

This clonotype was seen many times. The CDR3 loop is CASSLRVGGIRTDTQYF. In DNA, the CDR3 is TGTGCCAGCAGCCTACGGGTGGGCGGGATAAGAACAGATACGCAGTATTTT. The chain is built from TRBV7-2 and TRBJ2-3, with D perhaps matching TRBD2 (6 bases). CDR3 size: 17 residues. Germline CDR1 and CDR2: SGHTA and FQGNSA. V was cut by 5 bases and J by 3 bases, with 21 bases left in between.

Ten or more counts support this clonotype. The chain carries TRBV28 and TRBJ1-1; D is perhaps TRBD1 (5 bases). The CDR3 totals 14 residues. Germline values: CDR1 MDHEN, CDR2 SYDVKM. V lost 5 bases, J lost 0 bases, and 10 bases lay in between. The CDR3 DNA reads TGTGCCAGCAGTCCGACAGTCATGAACACTGAAGCTTTCTTT. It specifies CASSPTVMNTEAFF.

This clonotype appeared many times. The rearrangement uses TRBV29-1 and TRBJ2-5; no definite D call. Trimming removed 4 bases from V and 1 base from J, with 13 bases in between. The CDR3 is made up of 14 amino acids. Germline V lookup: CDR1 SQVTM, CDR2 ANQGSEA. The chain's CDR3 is CSVVGPGLQETQYF. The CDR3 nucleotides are TGCAGCGTTGTTGGTCCCGGGCTCCAAGAGACCCAGTACTTC. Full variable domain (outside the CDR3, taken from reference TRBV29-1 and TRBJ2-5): SAVISQKPSRDICQRGTSLTIQCQVDSQVTMMFWYRQQPGQSLTLIATANQGSEATYESGFVIDKFPISRPNLTFSTLTVSNMSPEDSSIYLCSVVGPGLQETQYFGPGTRLLVL.

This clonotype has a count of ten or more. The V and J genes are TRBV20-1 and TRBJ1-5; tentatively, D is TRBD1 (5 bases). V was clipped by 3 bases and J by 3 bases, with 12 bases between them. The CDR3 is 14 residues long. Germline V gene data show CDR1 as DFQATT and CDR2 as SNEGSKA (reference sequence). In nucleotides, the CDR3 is TGCAGTGCTAGTCCCGGGACGATCAATCAGCCCCAGCATTTT. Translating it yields CSASPGTINQPQHF.

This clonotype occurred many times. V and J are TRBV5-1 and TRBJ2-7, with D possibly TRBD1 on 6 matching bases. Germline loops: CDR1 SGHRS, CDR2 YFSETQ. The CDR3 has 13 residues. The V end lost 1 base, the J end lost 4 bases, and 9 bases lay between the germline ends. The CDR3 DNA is TGCGCCAGCAGCTTGCGGGACACATACGAGCAGTACTTC. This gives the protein CASSLRDTYEQYF.

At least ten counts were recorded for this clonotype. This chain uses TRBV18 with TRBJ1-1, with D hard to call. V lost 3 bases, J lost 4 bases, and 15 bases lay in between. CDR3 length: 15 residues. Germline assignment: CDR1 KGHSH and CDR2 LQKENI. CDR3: CASSPRQTLVTEAFF. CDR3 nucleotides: TGTGCCAGCTCACCCAGGCAGACCCTGGTCACTGAAGCTTTCTTT.

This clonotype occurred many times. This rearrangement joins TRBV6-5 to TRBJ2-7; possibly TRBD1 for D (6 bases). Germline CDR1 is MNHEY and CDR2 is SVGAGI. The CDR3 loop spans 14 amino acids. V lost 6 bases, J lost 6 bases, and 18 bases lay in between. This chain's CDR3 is CASRPRNRESEQYF. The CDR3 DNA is TGTGCCAGCAGGCCGCGGAACAGGGAAAGCGAGCAGTACTTC.

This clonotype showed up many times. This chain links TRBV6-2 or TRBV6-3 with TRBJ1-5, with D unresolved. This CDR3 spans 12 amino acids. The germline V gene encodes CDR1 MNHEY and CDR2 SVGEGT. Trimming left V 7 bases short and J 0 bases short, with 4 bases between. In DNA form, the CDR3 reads TGTGCCAGCAACGATAGCAATCAGCCCCAGCATTTT. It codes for CASNDSNQPQHF.

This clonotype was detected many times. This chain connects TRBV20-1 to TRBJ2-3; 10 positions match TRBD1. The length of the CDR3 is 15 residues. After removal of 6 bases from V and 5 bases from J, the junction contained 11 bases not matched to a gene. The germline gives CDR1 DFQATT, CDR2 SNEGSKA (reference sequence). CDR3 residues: CSADPGTGDQDTQYF. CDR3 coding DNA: TGCAGTGCGGACCCCGGGACAGGGGATCAAGATACGCAGTATTTT.

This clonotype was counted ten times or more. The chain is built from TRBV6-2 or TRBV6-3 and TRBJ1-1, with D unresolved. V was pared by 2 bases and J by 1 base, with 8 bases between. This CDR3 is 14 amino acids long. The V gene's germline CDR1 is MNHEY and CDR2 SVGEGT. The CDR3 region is CASSYGTGNTEAFF. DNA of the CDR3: TGTGCCAGCAGTTACGGTACGGGGAACACTGAAGCTTTCTTT.

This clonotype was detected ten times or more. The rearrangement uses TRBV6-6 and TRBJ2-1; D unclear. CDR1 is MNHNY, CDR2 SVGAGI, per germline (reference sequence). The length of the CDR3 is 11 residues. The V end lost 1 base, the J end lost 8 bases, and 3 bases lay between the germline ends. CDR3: CASSYLDEQFF. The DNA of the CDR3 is TGTGCCAGCAGTTACTTAGATGAGCAGTTCTTC.

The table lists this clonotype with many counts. As DNA, the CDR3 is TGTGCCGCAAACCAGGGGGACCGGGGGAATGAGCAGTTCTTC. This gives the protein CAANQGDRGNEQFF. The rearrangement links TRBV6-6 to TRBJ2-1; D might be TRBD1 (7 bases). The CDR3 runs 14 residues. V was cut by 11 bases and J by 7 bases, with 21 bases left in between. Per the germline V gene, CDR1 is MNHNY and CDR2 is SVGAGI (reference sequence).